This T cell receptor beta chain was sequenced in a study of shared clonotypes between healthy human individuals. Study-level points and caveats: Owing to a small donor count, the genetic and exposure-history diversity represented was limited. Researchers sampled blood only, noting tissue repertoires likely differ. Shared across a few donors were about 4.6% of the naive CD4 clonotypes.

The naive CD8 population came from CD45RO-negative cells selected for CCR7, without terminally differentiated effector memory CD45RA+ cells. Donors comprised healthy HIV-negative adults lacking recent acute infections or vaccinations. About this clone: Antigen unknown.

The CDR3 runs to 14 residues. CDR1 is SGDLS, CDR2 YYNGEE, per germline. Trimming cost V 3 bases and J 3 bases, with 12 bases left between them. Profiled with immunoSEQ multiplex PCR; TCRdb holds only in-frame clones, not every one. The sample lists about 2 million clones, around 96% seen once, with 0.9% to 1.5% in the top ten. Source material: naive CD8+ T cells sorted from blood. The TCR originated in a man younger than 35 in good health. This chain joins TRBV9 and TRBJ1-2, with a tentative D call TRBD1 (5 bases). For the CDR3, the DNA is TGTGCCAGCAGCGGACACGGGGCATACTATGGCTACACCTTC. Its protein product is CASSGHGAYYGYTF.